The following is a TCR beta chain sequence with its context. Its antigen remains unidentified. Sequencing was performed with immunoSEQ multiplex PCR; in TCRdb, only in-frame clones are kept and a portion is missing. The sample holds hundreds of thousands of clones, approximately 88% seen once. The data were taken from a study of Ad26.COV2.S vaccination and SARS-CoV-2 variants. Findings of the study overall: Non-spike TCR breadth did not differ much between vaccine and placebo recipients.

This CDR3 has 11 amino acids. Germline loops: CDR1 DFQATT, CDR2 SNEGSKA (reference sequence). V was cut by 5 bases and J by 9 bases, with 14 bases left in between. Treatment denoted: 15 to 20 received Ad26.COV2.S at low or high dose, single or two shots; about five received placebo; per-sample allocation not given. Vaccine and placebo recipients were sampled on day 63 after the first injection. The chain is built from TRBV20-1 and TRBJ2-7; D is undetermined. This TCR derives from a person aged 18-60 years who received the Ad26.COV2.S COVID-19 vaccine or a placebo. The sample here was peripheral blood, taken in a trial of Ad26.COV2.S vaccine versus placebo. For the CDR3, the DNA is TGCAGTGCTGCCGGGCCCGTAAGGCAGTACTTC. Its translation: CSAAGPVRQYF.